The rows below give T cell receptor beta chains drawn from one sample of a study of blood T cell repertoires in COVID-19. TCRdb's copy holds only in-frame clones and misses some; the assay was immunoSEQ multiplex PCR. The sample lists 380,000 or so clones, 86% occurring once. The specimen sequenced was peripheral blood. These receptors came from an older woman with COVID-19, enrolled during active disease. CDR3s include the opening cysteine and the closing phenylalanine or tryptophan. Fields, in order: V gene, D gene, J gene, clone size, CDR3 DNA, CDR3 protein. D genes are given only for firm matches. Clone size is shown for a subset of rows, as once, few, many or a class of expanded clone.

v_gene: TRBV2
d_gene: TRBD2
j_gene: TRBJ2-7
abundance: .
CDR3nt: TGTGCCAGCAGTCCCCGCGGGGGGCCCTACGAGCAGTACTTC
CDR3aa: CASSPRGGPYEQYF

v_gene: TRBV5-4
d_gene: .
j_gene: TRBJ1-4
abundance: once
CDR3nt: TGTGCCAGCAGCTTGGAAGGTCGGGATGGTAATGAAAAACTGTTTTTT
CDR3aa: CASSLEGRDGNEKLFF

v_gene: TRBV5-1
d_gene: TRBD1
j_gene: TRBJ2-7
abundance: .
CDR3nt: TGCGCCAGCAGCTCCAGGACAGGGGCAAACTACGAGCAGTACTTC
CDR3aa: CASSSRTGANYEQYF

v_gene: TRBV4-1
d_gene: TRBD1
j_gene: TRBJ2-3
abundance: .
CDR3nt: TGCGCCAGCAGCCAAGAAATCGCGACAGGGGTGGCTTTGGATACGCAGTATTTT
CDR3aa: CASSQEIATGVALDTQYF

v_gene: TRBV7-8
d_gene: .
j_gene: TRBJ1-3
abundance: .
CDR3nt: TGTGCCAGCAGTAGCCAGCCTTCTGGAAACACCATATATTTT
CDR3aa: CASSSQPSGNTIYF

v_gene: TRBV6-1
d_gene: TRBD2
j_gene: TRBJ2-1
abundance: few
CDR3nt: TGTGCCAGCAGTGGGGCATGGAGCGGGGGTTTCAATGAGCAGTTCTTC
CDR3aa: CASSGAWSGGFNEQFF

v_gene: TRBV21-1
d_gene: .
j_gene: TRBJ1-2
abundance: .
CDR3nt: TGTGCCAGCAGCAAAACGGACAGCCTCCCCGACTATCGCTACACCTTC
CDR3aa: CASSKTDSLPDYRYTF

v_gene: TRBV19
d_gene: TRBD1
j_gene: TRBJ1-2
abundance: few
CDR3nt: TGTGCCAGTAGAGCGCCGGACAGGACTTATGGCTACACCTTC
CDR3aa: CASRAPDRTYGYTF

v_gene: TRBV2
d_gene: TRBD1
j_gene: TRBJ2-7
abundance: once
CDR3nt: TGTGCCAGCCTAAGGACAGGCCTTACCTACGAGCAGTACTTC
CDR3aa: CASLRTGLTYEQYF

v_gene: TRBV1
d_gene: .
j_gene: TRBJ2-2
abundance: .
CDR3nt: TGCACCAGCAGCCAAGAGGACAGGTCGAACACCGGGGAGCTGTTTTTT
CDR3aa: CTSSQEDRSNTGELFF

v_gene: TRBV3-1/TRBV3-2
d_gene: TRBD1
j_gene: TRBJ1-3
abundance: once
CDR3nt: TGTGCCAGCAGCCCGGTAGGGGGCGTTAACACCATATATTTT
CDR3aa: CASSPVGGVNTIYF

v_gene: TRBV6-1
d_gene: TRBD1
j_gene: TRBJ1-2
abundance: .
CDR3nt: TGTGCCAGCAGTGAAGGCGGGACAGTCGGTTGGTTTTGGGGCTACACCTTC
CDR3aa: CASSEGGTVGWFWGYTF

v_gene: TRBV29-1
d_gene: .
j_gene: TRBJ1-2
abundance: .
CDR3nt: TGCAGCGTTGAATCTTATAGGGAGGCGAAGGGCTACACCTTC
CDR3aa: CSVESYREAKGYTF

v_gene: TRBV6-6
d_gene: .
j_gene: TRBJ1-5
abundance: .
CDR3nt: TGTGCCAGCAGTTACGACAGTTTTGTTCAGCCCCAGCATTTT
CDR3aa: CASSYDSFVQPQHF

v_gene: TRBV6-5
d_gene: .
j_gene: TRBJ1-2
abundance: .
CDR3nt: TGTGCCAGCTATAAAGGCTGGGGGGTAGTCTATGGCTACACCTTC
CDR3aa: CASYKGWGVVYGYTF

v_gene: TRBV5-6
d_gene: TRBD2
j_gene: TRBJ2-1
abundance: few
CDR3nt: TGTGCCAGCAGCTTGAGATCGCGGGGGGGAACCTACAATGAGCAGTTCTTC
CDR3aa: CASSLRSRGGTYNEQFF

v_gene: TRBV4-1
d_gene: TRBD1
j_gene: TRBJ2-6
abundance: .
CDR3nt: TGCGCCAGCAGCCTCTGGGGACAGGGGGCTGGGGCCAACGTCCTGACTTTC
CDR3aa: CASSLWGQGAGANVLTF

v_gene: TRBV5-1
d_gene: .
j_gene: TRBJ1-1
abundance: .
CDR3nt: TGCGCCAGCAGCTTGGATCCGGGAAACACTGAAGCTTTCTTT
CDR3aa: CASSLDPGNTEAFF

v_gene: TRBV19
d_gene: TRBD1
j_gene: TRBJ1-6
abundance: .
CDR3nt: TGTGCCAGTAGGCGGGACAGGAATTCACCCCTCCACTTT
CDR3aa: CASRRDRNSPLHF

v_gene: TRBV27
d_gene: TRBD2
j_gene: TRBJ2-1
abundance: once
CDR3nt: TGTGCCAGCAGTTTAGGGCTAGCGGGGACCTACAATGAGCAGTTCTTC
CDR3aa: CASSLGLAGTYNEQFF

v_gene: TRBV7-3
d_gene: TRBD1
j_gene: TRBJ1-5
abundance: .
CDR3nt: TGTGCCAGCAGCACAAACCAGGGGGCCGGCCAGCCCCAGCATTTT
CDR3aa: CASSTNQGAGQPQHF

v_gene: TRBV5-1
d_gene: .
j_gene: TRBJ2-3
abundance: .
CDR3nt: TGCGCCAGCAGCTTGCTAGCTTCCACAGATACGCAGTATTTT
CDR3aa: CASSLLASTDTQYF

v_gene: TRBV10-3
d_gene: .
j_gene: TRBJ1-5
abundance: .
CDR3nt: TGTGCCATCAGTGCTAAGGGGTCCGATAGCAATCAGCCCCAGCATTTT
CDR3aa: CAISAKGSDSNQPQHF

v_gene: TRBV5-5
d_gene: .
j_gene: TRBJ1-2
abundance: .
CDR3nt: TGTGCCAGCAGCCATGACAGCCTCTATGGCTACACCTTC
CDR3aa: CASSHDSLYGYTF

v_gene: TRBV18
d_gene: .
j_gene: TRBJ1-2
abundance: .
CDR3nt: TGTGCCAGCTCACCCATACGGGGGGAGAACTATGGCTACACCTTC
CDR3aa: CASSPIRGENYGYTF

v_gene: TRBV4-1
d_gene: TRBD1
j_gene: TRBJ1-2
abundance: few
CDR3nt: TGCGCCAGCGGAACAGGAGGGGGCGGGGTCTATGGCTACACCTTC
CDR3aa: CASGTGGGGVYGYTF

v_gene: TRBV7-2
d_gene: TRBD2
j_gene: TRBJ2-7
abundance: .
CDR3nt: TGTGCCAGCAGCTTAGAACCCGCGGGGGGACTAGGAGAGCAGTACTTC
CDR3aa: CASSLEPAGGLGEQYF

v_gene: TRBV9
d_gene: .
j_gene: TRBJ1-2
abundance: once
CDR3nt: TGTGCCAGCAGCGGACCTTTGCGGTCAGCTAACTATGGCTACACCTTC
CDR3aa: CASSGPLRSANYGYTF

v_gene: TRBV5-4
d_gene: .
j_gene: TRBJ1-1
abundance: .
CDR3nt: TGTGCCAGCAGCTTATGGGACATCTCTGAAGCTTTCTTT
CDR3aa: CASSLWDISEAFF

v_gene: TRBV4-1
d_gene: .
j_gene: TRBJ1-2
abundance: .
CDR3nt: TGCGCCAGCAGCCAGCCCAGGCAGAACTATGGCTACACCTTC
CDR3aa: CASSQPRQNYGYTF

v_gene: TRBV29-1
d_gene: TRBD1
j_gene: TRBJ2-4
abundance: once
CDR3nt: TGCAGCGTTGTACAGGGGAACATTCAGTACTTC
CDR3aa: CSVVQGNIQYF

v_gene: TRBV7-9
d_gene: .
j_gene: TRBJ1-5
abundance: .
CDR3nt: TGTGCCAGCACGGAGGGAACTAGCAATCAGCCCCAGCATTTT
CDR3aa: CASTEGTSNQPQHF

v_gene: TRBV6-5
d_gene: .
j_gene: TRBJ1-4
abundance: .
CDR3nt: TGTGCCAGCAGCCGATTTGGGGAGGGAGTCAAAAAACTGTTTTTT
CDR3aa: CASSRFGEGVKKLFF

v_gene: TRBV7-2
d_gene: TRBD1
j_gene: TRBJ2-7
abundance: .
CDR3nt: TGTGCCAGCAGCTACCGACAGGGAATCGAGCAGTACTTC
CDR3aa: CASSYRQGIEQYF

v_gene: TRBV7-9
d_gene: .
j_gene: TRBJ1-4
abundance: .
CDR3nt: TGTGCCAGCAGCTTAATAACAGCTACAACTAATGAAAAACTGTTTTTT
CDR3aa: CASSLITATTNEKLFF

v_gene: TRBV18
d_gene: .
j_gene: TRBJ2-7
abundance: .
CDR3nt: TGTGCCAGCTCACCATCGACTGACTACGAGCAGTACTTC
CDR3aa: CASSPSTDYEQYF

v_gene: TRBV5-5
d_gene: .
j_gene: TRBJ1-1
abundance: .
CDR3nt: TGTGCCAGCAGCTTTTTCGACACTGAAGCTTTCTTT
CDR3aa: CASSFFDTEAFF

v_gene: TRBV6-5
d_gene: .
j_gene: TRBJ1-5
abundance: .
CDR3nt: TGTGCCAGCAGTTACTCTCATCAGGGGAATCAGCCCCAGCATTTT
CDR3aa: CASSYSHQGNQPQHF

v_gene: TRBV6-5
d_gene: .
j_gene: TRBJ1-2
abundance: .
CDR3nt: TGTGCCAGCAGAGACAGCTTCCTTCTGCGTGGCTACACCTTC
CDR3aa: CASRDSFLLRGYTF

v_gene: TRBV5-1
d_gene: .
j_gene: TRBJ1-4
abundance: .
CDR3nt: TGCGCCAGCAGCTTGGAGGCCCGAGGGCCCGGGGAACTGTTTTTT
CDR3aa: CASSLEARGPGELFF

v_gene: TRBV11-2
d_gene: TRBD1
j_gene: TRBJ2-5
abundance: .
CDR3nt: TGTGCCAGCAGCTTAGGGGCAGGGGGTGGGGAGACCCAGTACTTC
CDR3aa: CASSLGAGGGETQYF